The subject of this entry is one TCR beta chain. The data were obtained in a study of T cell responses to AZD1222 COVID-19 vaccine. CDR1 is SGHAT and CDR2 is FQNNGV in the germline V gene. V was trimmed by 5 bases and J by 0 bases, leaving 11 bases between them. The CDR3 runs to 15 residues. Sequenced by immunoSEQ multiplex PCR; TCRdb stores in-frame clones only, minus some. This sample has about 110,000 clones, with 91% found just once. The TCR sequence derives from an adult in good health. The chain is built from TRBV11-2 and TRBJ1-3, with D possibly TRBD1 on 5 matching bases. The source material was peripheral blood, sampled on day 0 of AZD1222 vaccination. The CDR3 nucleotides read TGTGCCAGCAGCCCGGGACGGAGCTCTGGAAACACCATATATTTT. This encodes CASSPGRSSGNTIYF.